This TCR beta chain was obtained from a study of molecular identifiers for immune sequencing clone quantification. General observations from the study: In naive cells, under 1% of molecules belonged to clones above 20 RNA copies, against over 97% in effector cells. Some 970,000 naive cells reportedly did not prevent detection of spiked Jurkat TCR RNA from one cell.

From the PCR reads, TCRdb called clonotypes with MiXCR, one entry per CDR3 protein. Here the sample spans roughly 65,000 distinct CDR3 sequences, 15% to 20% being singletons. It was from 20,000 to 1,000,000 sorted cells, with 10%, 30% or 50% RNA, that naive CD8 libraries came. Based on a CD8+CD4-CCR7+CD45RA+ profile, naive CD8 T cells were sorted. Concerning this clonotype itself: Its specificity is not known.

This TCR was sampled from a human donor in good health. Some libraries in this study had Jurkat cell RNA spiked in. Sequencing was carried out using naive CD8+ T cells from blood, with Jurkat cell RNA spiked in. Documented subset: FACS-sorted CD8+CD4-CCR7+CD45RA+ naive T cells.

The CDR3 region has the DNA TGTGCCAGCAGTTACTCCGACAGGGGTTACGACGAGCAGTACTTC. Its protein product is CASSYSDRGYDEQYF. The chain recombines TRBV6-2 or TRBV6-3 with TRBJ2-7; the match to TRBD1 covers 8 bases. This CDR3 has 15 residues. The V segment lost 0 bases and the J segment 5 bases; nucleotides outside the gene matches: 6. CDR1 and CDR2 (germline): MNHEY, SVGEGT.